These 24 T cell receptor beta chains came from one sample sequenced in a study of cytomegalovirus exposure and HLA in healthy donors. The PCR used 60 Vbeta and 13 Jbeta primers. Sequencing was performed with immunoSEQ multiplex PCR; in TCRdb, only in-frame clones are kept and a portion is missing. This table has about 200,000 clones, around nine tenths appearing once. The specimen was PBMCs. These receptors were obtained from a young woman in good health and CMV-seronegative.

The rearrangement joins TRBV6-5 to TRBJ2-7; TRBD1 agrees at 9 bases. The CDR3 runs to 16 residues. V was clipped by 3 bases and J by 1 base; unmatched bases: 7. Germline CDR1 is MNHEY and CDR2 is SVGAGI. The CDR3 is CASSYWDRDISYEQYF. The DNA of the CDR3 is TGTGCCAGCAGTTATTGGGACAGGGATATATCCTACGAGCAGTACTTC.

The sample holds one count of this clone. The J gene is TRBJ2-3, the V gene TRBV5-1; D may be TRBD1 (6 bases). The germline V gene encodes CDR1 SGHRS and CDR2 YFSETQ. Trimming stripped 4 bases from V and 1 base from J, with 19 bases between. This CDR3 comprises 17 residues. CDR3 protein: CASSLLGVTGGTDTQYF. CDR3 DNA: TGCGCCAGCAGCCTCCTCGGCGTGACAGGAGGCACAGATACGCAGTATTTT.

This chain links TRBV6-5 with TRBJ2-1, with TRBD2 matching over 12 bases. Germline loops: CDR1 MNHEY, CDR2 SVGAGI. V shed 4 bases, J shed 6 bases, and the junction held 4 bases outside the gene matches. The CDR3 runs 15 residues. In nucleotides, the CDR3 is TGTGCCAGCAGTTCCGGACTAGCGGGATTCAATGAGCAGTTCTTC. Its translation is CASSSGLAGFNEQFF.

This clone was seen a single time. The chain uses TRBV19 and TRBJ1-1, with D maybe TRBD1 (5 bases). CDR1 is LNHDA and CDR2 is SQIVND in the germline V gene (reference sequence). Trimming pared 5 bases from V and 6 bases from J, leaving 13 bases between. This CDR3 has 13 residues. The CDR3 sequence: CASSPPHRPEAFF. The CDR3, as DNA: TGTGCCAGTAGTCCCCCCCACAGGCCTGAAGCTTTCTTT. Full variable domain (outside the CDR3, taken from reference TRBV19 and TRBJ1-1): DGGITQSPKYLFRKEGQNVTLSCEQNLNHDAMYWYRQDPGQGLRLIYYSQIVNDFQKGDIAEGYSVSREKKESFPLTVTSAQKNPTAFYLCASSPPHRPEAFFGQGTRLTVV.

The rearrangement uses TRBV19 and TRBJ2-6, with D possibly TRBD1 on 6 matching bases. V lost 2 bases and J 2 bases, leaving 7 bases between the germline ends. Germline V gene sequence: CDR1 LNHDA, CDR2 SQIVND (reference sequence). The CDR3 extends over 15 amino acids. CDR3 residues: CASSITGTGANVLTF. The CDR3 DNA is TGTGCCAGTAGTATAACAGGGACTGGGGCCAACGTCCTGACTTTC.

The chain joins TRBV9 to TRBJ2-2, with TRBD1 matching over 8 bases. V shed 4 bases, J shed 4 bases, and the junction held 15 bases outside the gene matches. This CDR3 contains 18 residues. Germline CDR1 reads SGDLS; CDR2 reads YYNGEE. CDR3 DNA: TGTGCCAGCAGCTCCCGAGGGCCGGACAGGGAGGCCACCGGGGAGCTGTTTTTT. Protein product: CASSSRGPDREATGELFF.

This chain connects TRBV4-3 to TRBJ2-3, with TRBD2 matching over 10 bases. From germline, CDR1 is LGHNA and CDR2 YSLEER. The CDR3 contains 16 residues. The V and J ends lost 5 bases and 11 bases, in that order; junction bases with no gene match: 16. CDR3 nucleotide sequence: TGCGCCAGCAGCGCCGACTACAGCGGGAGGGCCTATGTGCAGTATTTT. This translates into CASSADYSGRAYVQYF.

V and J are TRBV7-6 and TRBJ1-2; 7 bases are a match to TRBD1. Germline trimming cut 5 bases from V and 1 base from J; bases unmatched to any gene: 13. Germline V lookup: CDR1 SGHVS, CDR2 FNYEAQ. The CDR3 is 17 amino acids. The CDR3 is CASSHTPGGFNNYGYTF. The DNA of the CDR3 is TGTGCCAGCAGCCATACCCCAGGGGGTTTTAATAACTATGGCTACACCTTC.

CDR3 nucleotide sequence: TGTGCCAGCAGCCCAAGGACTAGCGGGGGGGAGCAGTACTTC. Translation: CASSPRTSGGEQYF. The chain recombines TRBV7-6 with TRBJ2-7, with 14 bases identical to TRBD2. Germline-derived CDR1 and CDR2 are SGHVS and FNYEAQ. This CDR3 is built from 14 residues. V trimming: 5 bases; J trimming: 7 bases; junction bases outside the gene matches: 4. The complete variable domain, with remaining parts taken from reference TRBV7-6 and TRBJ2-7, reads GAGVSQSPRYKVTKRGQDVALRCDPISGHVSLYWYRQALGQGPEFLTYFNYEAQQDKSGLPNDRFSAERPEGSISTLTIQRTEQRDSAMYRCASSPRTSGGEQYFGPGTRLTVT.

In DNA, the CDR3 is TGTGCCAGCTCACCCGGAAGAGGATCTAGGTCGGGGGAGCTGTTTTTT. It yields the protein CASSPGRGSRSGELFF. The chain links TRBV18 to TRBJ2-2; D remains ambiguous. Germline CDR1 KGHSH, CDR2 LQKENI. V lost 3 bases, J lost 8 bases, and 19 bases lay in between. The CDR3 loop spans 16 amino acids.

This clone has a single count. The chain carries TRBV27 and TRBJ2-5; 7 bases line up with TRBD1. The CDR3 totals 14 residues. The V and J ends lost 5 bases and 2 bases, in that order; junction bases with no gene match: 5. Germline CDR1 MNHEY, CDR2 SMNVEV (reference sequence). The chain's CDR3 is CASSVGQEQETQYF. CDR3 sequence (DNA): TGTGCCAGCAGTGTCGGACAGGAGCAAGAGACCCAGTACTTC.

This clone turned up a few times. V gene TRBV4-3 combines with J gene TRBJ2-1; D unclear. V was trimmed by 1 base and J by 6 bases, leaving 10 bases between them. This CDR3 region has 14 residues. Germline V gene data show CDR1 as LGHNA and CDR2 as YSLEER. This chain's CDR3 is CASSQVTGSNEQFF. The CDR3 region has the DNA TGCGCCAGCAGCCAAGTGACGGGTTCCAATGAGCAGTTCTTC.

J is TRBJ2-7 and V is TRBV7-9; tentatively, D is TRBD1 (6 bases). V dropped 3 bases and J dropped 2 bases, with 8 bases sitting between them. CDR3 size: 13 residues. Germline values: CDR1 SEHNR, CDR2 FQNEAQ (reference sequence). The CDR3 DNA is TGTGCCAGCAGCTTGGCAGGGGCCTACGAGCAGTACTTC. Amino acid sequence: CASSLAGAYEQYF. The full variable domain, rest sourced from reference TRBV7-9 and TRBJ2-7, is DTGVSQNPRHKITKRGQNVTFRCDPISEHNRLYWYRQTLGQGPEFLTYFQNEAQLEKSRLLSDRFSAERPKGSFSTLEIQRTEQGDSAMYLCASSLAGAYEQYFGPGTRLTVT.

The chain has TRBV9 and TRBJ2-1; 8 nucleotides line up with TRBD2. The CDR3 has 17 residues. V gave up 4 bases and J gave up 0 bases; unmatched junction bases: 9. Germline V gene sequence: CDR1 SGDLS, CDR2 YYNGEE. CDR3 protein: CASSRSGGMSSYNEQFF. Written as DNA, the CDR3 is TGTGCCAGCAGCAGGAGCGGGGGCATGAGCTCCTACAATGAGCAGTTCTTC.

The chain employs TRBV4-1 and TRBJ2-6; weak D call: TRBD1 (6 bases). Germline assignment: CDR1 MGHRA and CDR2 YSYEKL. V was trimmed by 0 bases and J by 0 bases, leaving 9 bases between them. CDR3 length: 17 residues. The DNA of the CDR3 is TGCGCCAGCAGCCAAGATACAGGGTACTCTGGGGCCAACGTCCTGACTTTC. Protein product: CASSQDTGYSGANVLTF.

The chain joins TRBV7-6 to TRBJ1-6; D gene uncertain. Germline V gives CDR1 SGHVS, CDR2 FNYEAQ. This CDR3 is 16 amino acids long. Trimming pared 0 bases from V and 0 bases from J, leaving 6 bases between. In DNA, the CDR3 is TGTGCCAGCAGCTTAGCTGCGAGCTCCTATAATTCACCCCTCCACTTT. Translated, it gives CASSLAASSYNSPLHF.

This clone was seen a single time. The genes are TRBV28 and TRBJ1-6, with 9 bases matching TRBD1. In germline, CDR1 is MDHEN, CDR2 SYDVKM. The CDR3 runs to 15 residues. Trimming at V came to 5 bases and at J to 8 bases, leaving 7 bases not matched to a gene. The DNA for the CDR3 is TGTGCCAGCAGTCCCCCGGGACAGGGTTATTCACCCCTCCACTTT. Its protein is CASSPPGQGYSPLHF.

The chain joins TRBV15 to TRBJ2-3, with 8 bases aligning to TRBD2. Germline V lookup: CDR1 LNHNV, CDR2 YYDKDF (reference sequence). This CDR3 comprises 17 residues. The J segment lost 2 bases and the V segment lost 5 bases, leaving 12 bases of the junction unmatched. The CDR3 coding sequence is TGTGCCACCAGCCCTACTCCCTTAGCGGGATCCACAGATACGCAGTATTTT. Encoded protein: CATSPTPLAGSTDTQYF.

This chain connects TRBV11-2 to TRBJ2-1; tentative D call: TRBD2 (6 bases). V was pared by 2 bases and J by 4 bases, with 15 bases between. The germline CDR1 and CDR2 sequences are SGHAT and FQNNGV. The CDR3 has 16 residues. CDR3: CASSLLSVSGYNEQFF. CDR3 DNA sequence: TGTGCCAGCAGCTTACTGTCGGTTAGCGGTTACAATGAGCAGTTCTTC.

The chain recombines TRBV6-5 with TRBJ2-7; 10 positions agree with TRBD1. Germline V gene lookup returns CDR1 MNHEY and CDR2 SVGAGI. The CDR3 is made up of 14 amino acids. V was pared by 5 bases and J by 2 bases, with 3 bases of the junction left unmatched. DNA for the CDR3: TGTGCCAGCAGTCAGACAGGGGGCCCCTACGAGCAGTACTTC. Translating gives CASSQTGGPYEQYF.

This clone was recorded only once. The chain recombines TRBV7-9 with TRBJ1-2; D not certain. Germline V gene sequence: CDR1 SEHNR, CDR2 FQNEAQ (reference sequence). With 3 bases removed from V and 4 bases from J, the gap between germline ends came to 3 bases. This CDR3 is 11 amino acids long. The CDR3 is CASSFLYGYTF. The CDR3 DNA follows: TGTGCCAGCAGCTTCCTCTATGGCTACACCTTC. The whole variable domain, remainder taken from reference TRBV7-9 and TRBJ1-2, is DTGVSQNPRHKITKRGQNVTFRCDPISEHNRLYWYRQTLGQGPEFLTYFQNEAQLEKSRLLSDRFSAERPKGSFSTLEIQRTEQGDSAMYLCASSFLYGYTFGSGTRLTVV.

This clone appeared a single time. J is TRBJ2-1 and V is TRBV5-1; 12 bases align to TRBD1. The V gene's germline CDR1 is SGHRS and CDR2 YFSETQ. V gave up 2 bases and J gave up 8 bases; unmatched junction bases: 8. The CDR3 length is 16 residues. The CDR3 DNA is TGCGCCAGCAGCTTCAGGGCCGGGACAGGGGGCCATGAGCAGTTCTTC. It specifies CASSFRAGTGGHEQFF.

The chain combines TRBV5-1 with TRBJ2-5; 7 bases agree with TRBD1. Germline trimming cut 4 bases from V and 4 bases from J; bases unmatched to any gene: 4. The CDR3 is 13 residues long. Per the germline V gene, CDR1 is SGHRS and CDR2 is YFSETQ. The DNA of the CDR3 is TGCGCCAGCAGCGTGAGGACAGGAGAGACCCAGTACTTC. Its translation: CASSVRTGETQYF.

The J gene is TRBJ2-7, the V gene TRBV7-9; possible D gene TRBD1, 5 bases. The CDR3 contains 15 residues. CDR1 and CDR2 (germline): SEHNR, FQNEAQ (reference sequence). V lost 2 bases and J 1 base, leaving 12 bases between the germline ends. The CDR3 loop is CASSLSNRRSYEQYF. CDR3 DNA: TGTGCCAGCAGCTTATCGAACAGGCGTTCCTACGAGCAGTACTTC.